Following are 10 T cell receptor beta chains from one sample sequenced in a study of OX40 agonist ivuxolimab in advanced cancers. The assay was immunoSEQ multiplex PCR, and TCRdb's table has in-frame clones only and misses some. The sample carries tens of thousands of clones, 84% recorded once. The material sequenced was CD4+ or CD8+ T cells sorted from blood, taken in a trial of the OX40 agonist ivuxolimab. The receptors were gathered from an adult with an advanced solid tumor such as melanoma, head and neck, liver or kidney cancer.

The chain joins TRBV6-1 to TRBJ2-7, with unresolved D. V was cut by 4 bases and J by 6 bases, with 19 bases left in between. The CDR3 is 15 residues long. CDR1 and CDR2 from the germline V gene are MNHNS and SASEGT. The CDR3 DNA follows: TGTGCCAGCAGTGCCTACCCCATGAGAGTAATCGAGCAGTACTTC. This sequence encodes CASSAYPMRVIEQYF.

The chain joins TRBV5-1 to TRBJ2-5; D not certain. Germline CDR1 SGHRS, CDR2 YFSETQ. This CDR3 has 12 amino acids. V was trimmed by 7 bases and J by 5 bases, leaving 12 bases between them. The CDR3 region is CASGKVSETQYF. The CDR3 DNA reads as TGCGCCAGCGGTAAAGTATCTGAGACCCAGTACTTC. Combining the CDR3 with reference TRBV5-1 and TRBJ2-5 gives the whole variable domain KAGVTQTPRYLIKTRGQQVTLSCSPISGHRSVSWYQQTPGQGLQFLFEYFSETQRNKGNFPGRFSGRQFSNSRSEMNVSTLELGDSALYLCASGKVSETQYFGPGTRLLVL.

This clone has a single count. This rearrangement joins TRBV30 to TRBJ2-5; D unresolved. The CDR3 consists of 19 residues. V lost 2 bases and J lost 0, with 25 bases in between. The germline CDR1 and CDR2 sequences are GTSNPN and SVGIG (reference sequence). Here the CDR3 reads CAWSPLSGRRLGYQETQYF. As DNA, the CDR3 is TGTGCCTGGAGTCCCCTTTCCGGACGGCGCCTGGGGTACCAAGAGACCCAGTACTTC.

The chain carries TRBV9 and TRBJ2-3, with 9 bases matching TRBD2. CDR1 and CDR2 (germline): SGDLS, YYNGEE. After removal of 4 bases from V and 7 bases from J, the junction contained 7 bases not matched to a gene. The CDR3 is 14 residues long. The CDR3 nucleotides are TGTGCCAGCAGCCGCGGGGGGGCGCAAAATACGCAGTATTTT. This gives the protein CASSRGGAQNTQYF. Full variable domain (missing parts from reference TRBV9 and TRBJ2-3): DSGVTQTPKHLITATGQRVTLRCSPRSGDLSVYWYQQSLDQGLQFLIQYYNGEERAKGNILERFSAQQFPDLHSELNLSSLELGDSALYFCASSRGGAQNTQYFGPGTRLTVL.

This clone was detected only once. The chain uses TRBV13 and TRBJ2-7; 9 bases agree with TRBD2. From germline, CDR1 is PRHDT and CDR2 FYEKMQ (reference sequence). The CDR3 contains 14 residues. The V and J ends lost 5 bases and 7 bases, in that order; junction bases with no gene match: 9. The CDR3 DNA sequence: TGTGCCAGCAGCCCACCTAGCGGGACGGGAGAGCAGTACTTC. It is translated as CASSPPSGTGEQYF. Using reference TRBV13 and TRBJ2-7 for the parts outside the CDR3, the full variable domain is AAGVIQSPRHLIKEKRETATLKCYPIPRHDTVYWYQQGPGQDPQFLISFYEKMQSDKGSIPDRFSAQQFSDYHSELNMSSLELGDSALYFCASSPPSGTGEQYFGPGTRLTVT.

The genes are TRBV5-4 and TRBJ1-5, with a tentative D call TRBD1 (5 bases). This CDR3 comprises 13 residues. Germline V gives CDR1 SGHNT, CDR2 YYREEE (reference sequence). V lost 3 bases, J lost 9 bases, and 13 bases lay in between. The CDR3 reads CASSSGGERPQHF. CDR3 sequence (DNA): TGTGCCAGCAGCTCCGGAGGGGAACGGCCCCAGCATTTT.

The chain recombines TRBV5-1 with TRBJ2-7, with a tentative D call TRBD2 (5 bases). V was shortened by 4 bases and J by 6 bases, with 17 bases between the two germline ends. CDR1 SGHRS and CDR2 YFSETQ come from the germline V gene. This CDR3 has 14 amino acids. The CDR3 DNA reads as TGCGCCAGCAGCGTAATCGGGAACCTCGGCGAGCAGTACTTC. This sequence encodes CASSVIGNLGEQYF.

The chain couples TRBV5-1 to TRBJ1-6; TRBD1 aligns across 7 bases. The V segment lost 5 bases and the J segment 7 bases; nucleotides outside the gene matches: 6. Germline V gene data show CDR1 as SGHRS and CDR2 as YFSETQ. The CDR3 has 14 amino acids. The CDR3 DNA follows: TGCGCCAGCAGTGTTGGGACAGAAAATTCACCCCTCCACTTT. It codes for CASSVGTENSPLHF.

This clone was observed a handful of times. The genes are TRBV6-4 and TRBJ1-1; D is ambiguous. V was trimmed by 6 bases and J by 1 base, leaving 12 bases between them. The CDR3 is made up of 14 amino acids. Germline lookup yields CDR1 MRHNA and CDR2 SNTAGT. CDR3 protein: CASRTQNGNTEAFF. CDR3 sequence (DNA): TGTGCCAGCAGGACACAGAATGGGAACACTGAAGCTTTCTTT.

The gene calls are TRBV6-5 and TRBJ2-7; a possible D gene is TRBD1 (7 bases). The CDR3 is 13 residues long. The germline V and J ends were trimmed by 6 bases and 5 bases, with 14 bases remaining between them. Germline CDR1 MNHEY, CDR2 SVGAGI. CDR3 region: CASSWRGPNEQYF. CDR3 DNA: TGTGCCAGCAGCTGGAGGGGGCCCAACGAGCAGTACTTC.